Listed here are 9 T cell receptor beta chains from one sample, sequenced in a study of shared clonotypes between healthy human individuals. Sequencing used immunoSEQ multiplex PCR; TCRdb keeps in-frame clones, though not all of them. The table has some 2.3 million clones, approximately 95% seen once. Sequencing input: naive CD4+ T cells from PBMCs. Sample subset: CD45RA+ positively selected. These receptors were collected from a man younger than 35 in good health. Some clones in this sample may be carry-over from other donors' samples.

The chain uses TRBV18 and TRBJ2-3; 8 positions match TRBD1. With V trimmed by 8 bases and J by 5 bases, 9 bases remained unmatched. The V gene's germline CDR1 is KGHSH and CDR2 LQKENI. The CDR3 covers 14 residues. CDR3 sequence reads: CASAYVRGQDTQYF. The CDR3 DNA sequence: TGTGCCAGCGCATACGTCAGGGGGCAAGATACGCAGTATTTT.

The chain employs TRBV15 and TRBJ2-7; D might be TRBD2 (5 bases). The CDR3 has 16 residues. Germline CDR1 LNHNV, CDR2 YYDKDF (reference sequence). V dropped 3 bases and J dropped 6 bases, with 21 bases sitting between them. This CDR3 reads CATSRFSGSTAAEQYF. The CDR3 DNA sequence: TGTGCCACCAGCAGGTTCTCGGGATCCACCGCCGCCGAGCAGTACTTC.

This rearrangement joins TRBV27 to TRBJ2-7, with D tentatively TRBD1 or TRBD2 (5 bases each). Trimming left V 3 bases short and J 3 bases short, with 36 bases between. The germline gives CDR1 MNHEY, CDR2 SMNVEV (reference sequence). The CDR3 consists of 22 residues. CDR3 amino acids: CASSLRSGRHDTLPRTSYEQYF. CDR3 in DNA: TGTGCCAGCAGTTTGAGATCGGGACGGCACGATACGCTGCCCAGAACAAGCTACGAGCAGTACTTC.

The chain carries TRBV28 and TRBJ2-1; D gene ambiguous. V was pared by 6 bases and J by 1 base, with 13 bases between. Per the germline V gene, CDR1 is MDHEN and CDR2 is SYDVKM. The CDR3 length is 15 residues. The chain's CDR3 is CASSSNARSYNEQFF. The CDR3 nucleotides read TGTGCCAGCAGCTCGAACGCTAGGTCCTACAATGAGCAGTTCTTC.

V usage is TRBV7-9 and J usage is TRBJ2-2; 8 bases are a match to TRBD1. The germline V gene encodes CDR1 SEHNR and CDR2 FQNEAQ (reference sequence). V lost 1 base to trimming and J lost 5 bases; unmatched junction nucleotides: 3. The CDR3 is 15 residues long. CDR3 protein: CASSLGTGLTGELFF. The CDR3 bases are TGTGCCAGCAGCTTAGGGACAGGGTTAACCGGGGAGCTGTTTTTT.

This rearrangement joins TRBV11-2 to TRBJ2-1, with TRBD1 matching 9 bases. The length of the CDR3 is 13 residues. Germline CDR1 reads SGHAT; CDR2 reads FQNNGV. The V gene end was trimmed by 5 bases and the J gene end by 8 bases; junction bases not matched to a gene: 4. The CDR3 is CASSPYRGHEQFF. The CDR3 DNA reads as TGTGCCAGCAGCCCGTACAGGGGGCATGAGCAGTTCTTC.

This chain uses TRBV6-6 with TRBJ1-1, with unresolved D. V dropped 5 bases and J dropped 8 bases, with 18 bases sitting between them. The CDR3 is 14 amino acids. Germline CDR1 MNHNY, CDR2 SVGAGI (reference sequence). The chain's CDR3 is CASSTTTGTPEAFF. The CDR3 DNA follows: TGTGCCAGCAGTACGACTACGGGAACCCCGGAAGCTTTCTTT.

The J gene is TRBJ1-2, the V gene TRBV6-6; possible D gene TRBD1, 6 bases. V was shortened by 3 bases and J by 5 bases, with 16 bases between the two germline ends. CDR3 length equals 15 residues. CDR1 is MNHNY, CDR2 SVGAGI, per germline (reference sequence). The chain's CDR3 is CASSYPAGVEYGYTF. In DNA form, the CDR3 reads TGTGCCAGCAGTTATCCGGCAGGGGTTGAGTATGGCTACACCTTC.

Concerning this clone: The sample holds other DNA sequences that translate to the same CDR3. The rearrangement joins TRBV5-6 to TRBJ1-1; unclear D gene. The V and J ends lost 2 bases and 1 base respectively, with 6 bases between them. This CDR3 has 13 amino acids. Per the germline V gene, CDR1 is SGHDT and CDR2 is YYEEEE. The CDR3 here is CASSFYRNTEAFF. DNA for the CDR3: TGTGCCAGCAGCTTTTACCGGAACACTGAAGCTTTCTTT.